What follows is one T cell receptor (beta chain) and its context. Its antigen is undetermined. The CDR3 is made up of 15 amino acids. In germline, CDR1 is SGHDT, CDR2 YYEEEE. Between the trimmed V and J ends, which lost 6 bases and 5 bases, there was a span of 20 bases. TCRdb ran MiXCR on the reads and lists one entry per CDR3 protein. This table has some 60,000 distinct CDR3 sequences, less than 70% appearing once. These data come from a study of type 1 regulatory T cells. For the study at large: An in vitro protocol generated T-allo10, a Tr1-enriched, alloantigen-specific CD4 T cell product. Points from the study as a whole: Tr1 cells had a more restricted TCR repertoire than non-Tr1 cells.

The clonotype comes from a human donor in good health. J is TRBJ2-5 and V is TRBV5-6, with D possibly being TRBD2 (5 bases). The specimen sequenced was cultured non-Tr1 T cells, either the whole culture or a sorted T cell fraction (not recorded which). CDR3 DNA sequence: TGTGCCAGCAAGGTAGCGCCAACCGTAGCGGAGACCCAGTACTTC. Translating gives CASKVAPTVAETQYF.